This T cell receptor (beta chain) was identified during a study of blood T cell repertoires in COVID-19. Clones were sequenced by immunoSEQ multiplex PCR, and TCRdb holds only the in-frame ones, with some missing. The sample has about 28,000 clones; over 75% are singletons. J lost 7 bases, V lost 8 bases, and 13 bases had no gene match. This CDR3 region has 14 residues. The germline V gene has CDR1 SQVTM and CDR2 ANQGSEA. The chain links TRBV29-1 to TRBJ2-7; 11 bases agree with TRBD2. This receptor was identified in an older man with active COVID-19. Sequencing was done on a sample of peripheral blood. The CDR3 here is CSTGDSGGAREQYF. CDR3 nucleotide sequence: TGCAGCACCGGAGATAGCGGGGGGGCACGGGAGCAGTACTTC.